This T cell receptor beta chain was sequenced during a study of blood T cell repertoires in COVID-19. For the study at large: Collection of acute and convalescent COVID-19 samples took place in the United States, Italy and Spain. Sources were T cells, B-cell-depleted T cells, or PBMCs; the material itself was cDNA or gDNA.

Original methodology: Reference gene primer amplification yielded estimated nucleated cell counts. The data were produced by immunoSEQ multiplex PCR, yet TCRdb's version contains in-frame clones alone and is incomplete. The V and J calls and the clone size are those of that table, but D and trimming were determined from the DNA. The sample carries about 80,000 clones, around 77% recorded once. CDR3 size: 16 residues. The V gene end was trimmed by 2 bases and the J gene end by 2 bases; junction bases not matched to a gene: 5. Germline lookup yields CDR1 KGHSH and CDR2 LQKENI. The sample comprised peripheral blood. The TCR originated in a man between 65 and 85 years old with active or convalescent COVID-19. The chain has TRBV18 and TRBJ2-3; 9 bases align to TRBD2. The CDR3 DNA sequence: TGTGCCAGCTCACCAGCGACTAGCGGTTACACAGATACGCAGTATTTT. Amino acid sequence: CASSPATSGYTDTQYF. The full variable domain, completed using reference TRBV18 and TRBJ2-3, is NAGVMQNPRHLVRRRGQEARLRCSPMKGHSHVYWYRQLPEEGLKFMVYLQKENIIDESGMPKERFSAEFPKEGPSILRIQQVVRGDSAAYFCASSPATSGYTDTQYFGPGTRLTVL.